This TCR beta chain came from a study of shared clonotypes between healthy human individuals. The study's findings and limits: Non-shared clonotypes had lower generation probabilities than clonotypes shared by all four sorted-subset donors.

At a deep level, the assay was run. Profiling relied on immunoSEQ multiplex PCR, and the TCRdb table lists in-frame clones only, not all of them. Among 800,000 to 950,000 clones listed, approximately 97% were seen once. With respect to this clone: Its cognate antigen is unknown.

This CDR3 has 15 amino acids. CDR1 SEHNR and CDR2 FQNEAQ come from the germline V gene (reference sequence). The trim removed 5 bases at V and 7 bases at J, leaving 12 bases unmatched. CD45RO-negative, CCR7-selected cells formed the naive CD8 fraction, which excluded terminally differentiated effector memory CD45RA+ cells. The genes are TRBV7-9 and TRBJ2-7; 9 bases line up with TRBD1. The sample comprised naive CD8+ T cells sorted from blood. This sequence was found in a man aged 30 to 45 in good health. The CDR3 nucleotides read TGTGCCAGCAGCCCATCACAGGGGGCATTCGGGGAGCAGTACTTC. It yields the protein CASSPSQGAFGEQYF.